In this sample, the clone carrying this T cell receptor beta chain turned up a few times. Its antigen is currently unknown. The data derive from a study of Graves' ophthalmopathy and Graves' hyperthyroidism. About the study: There was a collection of peripheral blood at initial diagnosis, before any treatment.

The sequenced template was RNA, covering the TCR beta CDR3 region. Second-round multiplex PCR followed a first-round RT-PCR using HTBI primers. TCRdb reanalysed the multiplex PCR reads using MiXCR and keeps one entry per CDR3 protein. Of around 660,000 distinct CDR3 sequences in the sample, just over 40% were seen once. The CDR3 is made up of 17 amino acids. Germline CDR1 and CDR2: ENHRY and SYGVKD. The J segment lost 1 base and the V segment lost 10 bases, leaving 17 bases of the junction unmatched. Study-wide results and limits: It was with around 71% sensitivity and approximately 72% specificity that the model predicted ophthalmopathy progression. Blood also held most thyroid clonotypes expanded above 0.001 frequency.

The receptor was isolated from an adult man with Graves' ophthalmopathy. V gene TRBV10-3 combines with J gene TRBJ1-2; 8 bases line up with TRBD1. Sequenced sample: peripheral blood. As DNA, the CDR3 is TGTGCCAGCTATTATCGATCACAGGGGGTTGGTAACTATGGCTACACCTTC. It encodes CASYYRSQGVGNYGYTF.